The subject of this entry is one T cell receptor beta chain. What it binds is unknown. These data come from a study of T cell responses to AZD1222 COVID-19 vaccine. About the study: Analyses pooled second doses at about 4 or about 12 weeks.

Sequencing was performed with immunoSEQ multiplex PCR; in TCRdb, only in-frame clones are kept and a portion is missing. The sample yields more than 85,000 clones, over 75% seen once. Regarding the study as a whole: Spike-specific TCR repertoires showed rising breadth and depth after two AZD1222 doses. White British ancestry dominated among donors, who included more females, and clonal diversity was possibly underestimated. Regions left unmutated in variants are reportedly the target of nearly half of spike-specific TCRs.

The CDR3 contains 15 residues. V gave up 4 bases and J gave up 7 bases; unmatched junction bases: 11. CDR1 is SGHRS, CDR2 YFSETQ, per germline. The starting material was peripheral blood, obtained on day 0 of AZD1222 vaccination. The receptor's source is an adult in good health. The chain has TRBV5-1 and TRBJ2-1, with 7 bases identical to TRBD2. CDR3 sequence: CASSPPAGDDNEQFF. In DNA, the CDR3 is TGCGCCAGCAGCCCCCCCGCGGGGGATGATAATGAGCAGTTCTTC.